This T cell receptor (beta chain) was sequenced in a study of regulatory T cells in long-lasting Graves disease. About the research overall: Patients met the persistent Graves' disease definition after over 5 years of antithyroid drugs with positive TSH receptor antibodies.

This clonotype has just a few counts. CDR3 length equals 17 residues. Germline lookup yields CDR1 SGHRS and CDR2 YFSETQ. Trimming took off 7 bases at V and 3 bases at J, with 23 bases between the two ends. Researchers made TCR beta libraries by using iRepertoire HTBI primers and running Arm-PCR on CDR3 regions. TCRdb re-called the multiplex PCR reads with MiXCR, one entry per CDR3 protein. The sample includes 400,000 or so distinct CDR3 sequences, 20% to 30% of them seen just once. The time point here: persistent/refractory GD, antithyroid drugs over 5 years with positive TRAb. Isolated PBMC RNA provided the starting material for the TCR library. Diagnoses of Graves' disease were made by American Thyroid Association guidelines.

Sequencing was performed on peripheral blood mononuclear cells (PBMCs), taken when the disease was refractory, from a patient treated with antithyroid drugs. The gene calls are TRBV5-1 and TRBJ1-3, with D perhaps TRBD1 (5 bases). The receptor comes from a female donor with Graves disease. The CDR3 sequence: CASPGLLPFCCGNTIYF. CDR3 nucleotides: TGCGCCAGCCCGGGACTGCTACCCTTTTGTTGTGGAAACACCATATATTTT.